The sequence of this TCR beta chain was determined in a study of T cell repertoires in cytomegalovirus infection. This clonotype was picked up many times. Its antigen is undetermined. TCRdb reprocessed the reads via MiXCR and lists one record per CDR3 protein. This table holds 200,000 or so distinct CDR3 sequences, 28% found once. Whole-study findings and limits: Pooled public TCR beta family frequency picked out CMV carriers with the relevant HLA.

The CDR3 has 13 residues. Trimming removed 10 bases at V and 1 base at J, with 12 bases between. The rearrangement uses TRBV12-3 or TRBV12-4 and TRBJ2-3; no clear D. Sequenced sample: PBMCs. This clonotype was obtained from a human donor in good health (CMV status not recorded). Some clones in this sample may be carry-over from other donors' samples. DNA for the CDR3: TGTGCCACGTCCGCGGACCGCACAGATACGCAGTATTTT. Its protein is CATSADRTDTQYF.